This TCR beta chain was identified during a study of blood T cell repertoires in COVID-19. CDR3 length: 12 residues. The ends were cut back, 1 base at V and 6 bases at J, with 3 bases in the middle. CDR1 and CDR2 from the germline V gene are MDHEN and SYDVKM. Sequencing used immunoSEQ multiplex PCR; TCRdb keeps in-frame clones, though not all of them. Of roughly 90,000 clones in the sample, 80% to 85% were seen once. The chain has TRBV28 and TRBJ2-2; D not resolved. Material: peripheral blood. This sequence originates from an elderly woman with active or convalescent COVID-19. CDR3 in amino acids: CASSLLAGELFF. The CDR3 region has the DNA TGTGCCAGCAGTTTATTAGCCGGGGAGCTGTTTTTT.